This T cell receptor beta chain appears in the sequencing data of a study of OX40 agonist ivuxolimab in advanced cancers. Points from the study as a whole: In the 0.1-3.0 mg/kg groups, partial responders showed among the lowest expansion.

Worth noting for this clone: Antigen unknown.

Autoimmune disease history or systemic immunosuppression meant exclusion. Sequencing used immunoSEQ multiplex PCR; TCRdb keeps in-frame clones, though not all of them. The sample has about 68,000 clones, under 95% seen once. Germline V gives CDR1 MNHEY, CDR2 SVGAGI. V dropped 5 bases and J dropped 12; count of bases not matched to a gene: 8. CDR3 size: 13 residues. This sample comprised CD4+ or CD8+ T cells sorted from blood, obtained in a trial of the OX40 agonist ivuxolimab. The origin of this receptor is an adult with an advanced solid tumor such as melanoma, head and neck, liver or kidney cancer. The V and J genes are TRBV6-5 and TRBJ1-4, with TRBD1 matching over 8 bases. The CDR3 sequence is CASSLITDRELFF. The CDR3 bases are TGTGCCAGCAGTCTAATTACGGACAGGGAACTGTTTTTT.